This T cell receptor beta chain derives from a study of neoadjuvant nivolumab and ipilimumab in lung cancer. Study at large: The combination arm added day-1 ipilimumab 1 mg/kg to nivolumab 3 mg/kg on days 1, 15, 29. Study results and limitations: Pretherapy blood TCR richness correlated positively with resected tumor richness. Only two of four nivolumab-treated tumors gained richness and clonality by surgery. Pathologic regression was not significantly tied to TCR clonality.

The length of the CDR3 is 16 residues. V was cut by 4 bases and J by 8 bases, with 24 bases left in between. Germline V lookup: CDR1 SGHNT, CDR2 YYREEE (reference sequence). Profiled with immunoSEQ multiplex PCR; TCRdb holds only in-frame clones, not every one. In the table there are 8,500 to 10,000 clones, about 74% of which are singletons. Comments on this clone: Its antigen remains unknown.

The sequences come from tumor tissue, collected after neoadjuvant nivolumab, alone or with ipilimumab, at or shortly before surgery. The clonotype originates from an adult with non-small cell lung cancer. Some clones in this sample may be carry-over from other donors' samples. This chain uses TRBV5-4 with TRBJ1-2, with unresolved D. The chain's CDR3 is CASSPDQQPAIGGYTF. The CDR3 region has the DNA TGTGCCAGCAGCCCAGACCAACAACCCGCTATAGGGGGCTACACCTTC.